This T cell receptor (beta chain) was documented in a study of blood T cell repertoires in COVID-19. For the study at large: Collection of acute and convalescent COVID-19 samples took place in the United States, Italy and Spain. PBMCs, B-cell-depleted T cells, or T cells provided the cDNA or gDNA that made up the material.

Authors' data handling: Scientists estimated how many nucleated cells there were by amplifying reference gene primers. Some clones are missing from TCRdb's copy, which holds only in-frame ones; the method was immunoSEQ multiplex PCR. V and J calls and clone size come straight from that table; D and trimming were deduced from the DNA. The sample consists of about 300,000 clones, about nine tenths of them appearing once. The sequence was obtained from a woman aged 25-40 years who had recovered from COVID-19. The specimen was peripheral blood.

The CDR3 sequence: CASSLYGTGGPDTQYF. The CDR3 DNA reads as TGTGCCAGCAGTTTGTATGGGACAGGGGGCCCAGATACGCAGTATTTT. The chain carries TRBV27 and TRBJ2-3, with 12 bases fitting TRBD1. This CDR3 has 16 residues. The V gene's germline CDR1 is MNHEY and CDR2 SMNVEV (reference sequence). V dropped 3 bases and J dropped 4; count of bases not matched to a gene: 5.